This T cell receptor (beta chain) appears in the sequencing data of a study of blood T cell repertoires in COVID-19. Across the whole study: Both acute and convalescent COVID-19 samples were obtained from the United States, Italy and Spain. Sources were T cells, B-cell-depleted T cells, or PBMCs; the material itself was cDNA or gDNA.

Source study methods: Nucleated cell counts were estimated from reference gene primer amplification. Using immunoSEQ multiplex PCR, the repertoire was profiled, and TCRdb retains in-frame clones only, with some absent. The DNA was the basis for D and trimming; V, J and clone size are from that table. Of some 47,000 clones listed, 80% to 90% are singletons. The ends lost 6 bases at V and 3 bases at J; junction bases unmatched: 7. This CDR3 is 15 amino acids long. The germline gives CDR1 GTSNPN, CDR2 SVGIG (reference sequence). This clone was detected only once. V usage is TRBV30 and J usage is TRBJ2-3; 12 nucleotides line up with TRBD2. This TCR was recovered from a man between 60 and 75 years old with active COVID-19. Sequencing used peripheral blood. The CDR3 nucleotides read TGTGCCTGCAGGACTAGCGGGAAGGGGACAGATACGCAGTATTTT. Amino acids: CACRTSGKGTDTQYF. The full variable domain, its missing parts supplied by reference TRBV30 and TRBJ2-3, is SQTIHQWPATLVQPVGSPLSLECTVEGTSNPNLYWYRQAAGRGLQLLFYSVGIGQISSEVPQNLSASRPQDRQFILSSKKLLLSDSGFYLCACRTSGKGTDTQYFGPGTRLTVL.